This TCR beta chain was profiled in a study of T-cell memory formation after mild COVID-19. Whole-study results and caveats: There were some responding clones in pre-infection memory, which suggested that cross-reactive memory had joined. Clones contracting over day 15 to 85 were CD4/CD8 balanced, with later expanders leaning CD4+.

Note on this clonotype: Its antigen is unknown.

One entry per CDR3 protein, called by TCRdb with MiXCR from the 5' RACE reads. There are a few hundred thousand distinct CDR3 sequences in the sample; around 20% occur only once, and under 15% lies in the top ten. This CDR3 is built from 14 residues. Losses at the gene ends were 5 bases for V and 8 bases for J; bases not matched to a gene: 6. Germline loops: CDR1 SGHVS, CDR2 FQNEAQ. This TCR was recovered from an adult woman who had mild COVID-19 (a few samples of this study predate the infection). Cell type and time point are not known. V is TRBV7-8 and J is TRBJ2-1, with 10 bases lining up with TRBD1. Material: PBMCs or a T cell subset sorted from them (not recorded which). The CDR3: CASSAGTGVDEQFF. As DNA, the CDR3 is TGTGCCAGCAGCGCCGGGACAGGGGTGGATGAGCAGTTCTTC.